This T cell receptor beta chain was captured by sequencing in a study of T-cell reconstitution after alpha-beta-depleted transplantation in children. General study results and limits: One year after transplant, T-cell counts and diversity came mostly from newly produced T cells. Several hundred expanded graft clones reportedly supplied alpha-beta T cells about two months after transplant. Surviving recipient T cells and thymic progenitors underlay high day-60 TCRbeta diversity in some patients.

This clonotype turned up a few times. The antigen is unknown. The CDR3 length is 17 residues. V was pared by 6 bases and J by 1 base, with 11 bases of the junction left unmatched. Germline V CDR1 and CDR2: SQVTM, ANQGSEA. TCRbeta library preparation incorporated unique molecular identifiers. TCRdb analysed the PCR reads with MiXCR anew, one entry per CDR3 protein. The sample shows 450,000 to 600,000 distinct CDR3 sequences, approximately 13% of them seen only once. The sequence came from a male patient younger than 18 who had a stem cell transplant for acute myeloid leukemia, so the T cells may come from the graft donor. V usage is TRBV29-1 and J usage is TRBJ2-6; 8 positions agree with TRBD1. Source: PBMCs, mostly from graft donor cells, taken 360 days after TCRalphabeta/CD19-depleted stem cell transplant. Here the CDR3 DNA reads TGCAGCGTCGCAGCCGGGACAGGTGGGTCTGGGGCCAACGTCCTGACTTTC. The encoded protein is CSVAAGTGGSGANVLTF.